These 3 T cell receptor beta chains were all obtained from the same sample, sequenced in a study of cytomegalovirus exposure and HLA in healthy donors (dated by TCRdb to the late 2010s). Library prep was done by the immunoSEQ multiplex PCR assay. A mixture of 60 forward primers for TCR Vbeta segments and 13 reverse primers for TCR Jbeta segments was used in the multiplex PCR. Imported from immuneACCESS, the table was reduced by TCRdb to in-frame sequences with V and J called. These copies leave out some clones; in studies compared against another copy, an unresolved V gene accounts for under half, and the cause of the remainder is not known. Recorded for this sample are around 150,000 clones; approximately 80% of them occurred a single time. Jointly, the top ten make up about a tenth of the sample. Source material: PBMCs. Every receptor here comes from a man aged 18 to 29 in good health and CMV-seropositive.

The chain recombines TRBV19 with TRBJ2-1; D unresolved. Looked up from germline, CDR1 is LNHDA and CDR2 is SQIVND (reference sequence). The CDR3 has 12 amino acids. V was clipped by 9 bases and J by 16 bases, with 22 bases between them. The CDR3 sequence: CASLSLSGSKFF. CDR3 nucleotide sequence: TGTGCCAGCCTCTCTCTATCGGGTAGCAAATTCTTC.

The J gene is TRBJ2-3, the V gene TRBV5-1; D is possibly TRBD1 (5 bases). Between the trimmed V and J ends, which lost 0 bases and 3 bases, there was a span of 11 bases. In germline, CDR1 is SGHRS, CDR2 YFSETQ. The CDR3 runs 15 residues. The CDR3 region is CASSLDQGLTDTQYF. The CDR3 DNA is TGCGCCAGCAGCTTGGATCAGGGCTTAACAGATACGCAGTATTTT. Together with reference TRBV5-1 and TRBJ2-3, the CDR3 gives the full variable domain: KAGVTQTPRYLIKTRGQQVTLSCSPISGHRSVSWYQQTPGQGLQFLFEYFSETQRNKGNFPGRFSGRQFSNSRSEMNVSTLELGDSALYLCASSLDQGLTDTQYFGPGTRLTVL.

The V call is TRBV4-2, the J call TRBJ2-5; D is ambiguous. The J call may be wrong; the DNA end is better matched by TRBJ2-7. CDR3 length: 13 residues. Germline values: CDR1 LGHNA, CDR2 YNFKEQ. The CDR3 sequence is CASSQDGFGEQYF. In nucleotides, the CDR3 is TGTGCCAGCAGCCAAGACGGGTTTGGCGAGCAGTACTTC.